This T cell receptor (beta chain) comes out of a study of blood T cell repertoires in COVID-19. As for the study in general: COVID-19 samples collected from the United States, Italy and Spain covered acute and convalescent phases. T cells, B-cell-depleted T cells, or PBMCs provided the cDNA or gDNA that served as material.

CDR3 length: 15 residues. V was clipped by 0 bases and J by 6 bases, with 12 bases between them. Germline CDR1 and CDR2: SGHNT and YENEEA. Per the authors' pipeline: Reference gene primer amplification gave estimated nucleated cell counts. Sequencing used immunoSEQ multiplex PCR; TCRdb keeps in-frame clones, though not all of them. Clone size and the V and J calls come from that table; the DNA yielded D and trimming. Among under 350,000 clones listed, about 89% were seen once. This sequence was found in a man between 40 and 49 years old with acute or convalescent COVID-19. The V call is TRBV11-3, the J call TRBJ2-1; a weak D match, TRBD2 (6 bases). What was sequenced was peripheral blood. CDR3 nucleotides: TGTGCCAGCAGCTTAGAGGGCGGGGTCCTCAATGAGCAGTTCTTC. As protein: CASSLEGGVLNEQFF.